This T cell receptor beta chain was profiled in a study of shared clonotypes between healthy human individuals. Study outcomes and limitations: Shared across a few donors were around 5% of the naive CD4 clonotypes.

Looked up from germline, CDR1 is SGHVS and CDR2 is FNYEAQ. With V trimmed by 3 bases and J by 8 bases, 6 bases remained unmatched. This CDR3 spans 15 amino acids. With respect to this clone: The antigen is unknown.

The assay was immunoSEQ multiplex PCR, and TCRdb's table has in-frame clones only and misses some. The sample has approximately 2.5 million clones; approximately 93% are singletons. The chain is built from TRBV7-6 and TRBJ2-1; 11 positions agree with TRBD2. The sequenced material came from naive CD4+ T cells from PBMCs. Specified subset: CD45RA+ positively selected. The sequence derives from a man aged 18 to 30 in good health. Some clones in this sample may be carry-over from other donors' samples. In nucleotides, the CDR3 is TGTGCCAGCAGCTTTGGGCTAGCGGGAGGCTATGAGCAGTTCTTC. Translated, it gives CASSFGLAGGYEQFF.